The 23 T cell receptor beta chains in this list originate from one sample, sequenced in a study of cytomegalovirus exposure and HLA in healthy donors. The method was immunoSEQ multiplex PCR; TCRdb's version includes in-frame clones alone and lacks a portion of them. The sample holds about 79,000 clones, over 85% seen once. The sequencing sample was made of PBMCs. The source is a woman in her twenties or thirties in good health and CMV-seronegative.

The chain recombines TRBV5-8 with TRBJ2-3; 9 bases are a match to TRBD1. The CDR3 has 15 amino acids. From germline, CDR1 is SGHTS and CDR2 YDEGEE. With V trimmed by 1 base and J by 7 bases, 7 bases remained unmatched. CDR3 bases: TGTGCCAGCAGCTTGATACAGGGGGCGAAATATACGCAGTATTTT. This codes for CASSLIQGAKYTQYF.

On this clone itself: Additional DNA sequences in this sample encode the identical CDR3. V usage is TRBV30 and J usage is TRBJ1-2, with D perhaps TRBD1 (6 bases). V shed 5 bases and J shed 4 bases, with 17 bases lying between them. The germline gives CDR1 GTSNPN, CDR2 SVGIG (reference sequence). CDR3 length: 14 amino acids. CDR3 amino acids: CAWRGAGGGYGYTF. The CDR3 DNA reads TGTGCCTGGCGGGGGGCGGGGGGGGGCTATGGCTACACCTTC.

The chain joins TRBV5-1 to TRBJ2-1; the D is unclear. Trimming removed 1 base from V and 8 bases from J, with 7 bases in between. Germline loops: CDR1 SGHRS, CDR2 YFSETQ. CDR3 length: 12 amino acids. CDR3 coding DNA: TGCGCCAGCAGCTTGACTCTTGATGAGCAGTTCTTC. It specifies CASSLTLDEQFF.

The rearrangement links TRBV25-1 to TRBJ2-5, with 15 bases that match TRBD2. This CDR3 is built from 13 residues. CDR1 is MGHDK, CDR2 SYGVNS, per germline. J was trimmed by 5 bases and V by 8 bases; bases with no gene match: 0. DNA of the CDR3: TGTGCCAGCGGACTAGCGGGGGGGGAGACCCAGTACTTC. This translates into CASGLAGGETQYF. Supplemented by reference TRBV25-1 and TRBJ2-5, the full variable domain reads EADIYQTPRYLVIGTGKKITLECSQTMGHDKMYWYQQDPGMELHLIHYSYGVNSTEKGDLSSESTVSRIRTEHFPLTLESARPSHTSQYLCASGLAGGETQYFGPGTRLLVL.

The V and J genes are TRBV12-5 and TRBJ1-1; D is perhaps TRBD1 (6 bases). This CDR3 comprises 16 residues. Trimming took 7 bases from V and 1 from J, leaving 19 bases between them. The germline CDR1 and CDR2 sequences are LGHNT and FRNRAP. In nucleotides, the CDR3 is TGTGCTAGTGCCCAACGGGACATTGAGGCGAACACTGAAGCTTTCTTT. It codes for CASAQRDIEANTEAFF.

This clone was seen a handful of times. The chain couples TRBV7-2 to TRBJ2-7; a weak D match, TRBD2 (6 bases). Germline V gene lookup returns CDR1 SGHTA and CDR2 FQGNSA. Trimming shortened V by 4 bases and J by 6 bases, and 10 bases separated the two germline ends. There are 12 residues in the CDR3. Here the CDR3 DNA reads TGTGCCAGCAGCTGGGGGGTGGGCGAGCAGTACTTC. Amino acids: CASSWGVGEQYF.

V and J are TRBV28 and TRBJ1-4, with 9 bases fitting TRBD1. This CDR3 spans 14 amino acids. J gave up 11 bases and V 6 bases, and 10 bases lay outside the gene matches. Germline V gene data show CDR1 as MDHEN and CDR2 as SYDVKM. The CDR3 bases are TGTGCCAGCAGAAAACCGGGACAGGGTAGCAAACTGTTTTTT. Residues: CASRKPGQGSKLFF.

This clone came up once. The chain carries TRBV5-6 and TRBJ2-7, with D uncertain. The length of the CDR3 is 11 residues. Germline CDR1 SGHDT, CDR2 YYEEEE. Trimming cost V 0 bases and J 6 bases, with 4 bases left between them. The CDR3 sequence is CASSLGAEQYF. CDR3 nucleotide sequence: TGTGCCAGCAGCTTGGGGGCCGAGCAGTACTTC. The full variable domain, rest sourced from reference TRBV5-6 and TRBJ2-7, is DAGVTQSPTHLIKTRGQQVTLRCSPKSGHDTVSWYQQALGQGPQFIFQYYEEEERQRGNFPDRFSGHQFPNYSSELNVNALLLGDSALYLCASSLGAEQYFGPGTRLTVT.

The chain joins TRBV30 to TRBJ2-1, with D possibly TRBD2 on 6 matching bases. The CDR3 is 13 residues long. Trimming cost V 5 bases and J 5 bases, with 13 bases left between them. Germline assignment: CDR1 GTSNPN and CDR2 SVGIG (reference sequence). CDR3 nucleotide sequence: TGTGCCTGGGGCGGGATAAGAAACAATGAGCAGTTCTTC. Its protein is CAWGGIRNNEQFF.

The genes are TRBV20-1 and TRBJ2-7; a weak D match, TRBD1 (5 bases). Germline V gene lookup returns CDR1 DFQATT and CDR2 SNEGSKA (reference sequence). The CDR3 length is 11 residues. Trimming took off 3 bases at V and 7 bases at J, with 10 bases between the two ends. The CDR3 region is CSARAGWEQYF. The CDR3 region has the DNA TGCAGTGCTAGGGCAGGGTGGGAGCAGTACTTC.

The J gene is TRBJ1-4, the V gene TRBV4-1, with a tentative D call TRBD1 (6 bases). CDR3 size: 15 residues. V gave up 5 bases and J gave up 5 bases, with 15 bases separating them. Per the germline V gene, CDR1 is MGHRA and CDR2 is YSYEKL. This chain's CDR3 is CASSSRGGGNEKLFF. CDR3 sequence (DNA): TGCGCCAGCAGCTCCCGGGGAGGGGGAAATGAAAAACTGTTTTTT.

Note on this clone: The junction shows a germline mismatch at one end, possibly a read error. The chain uses TRBV7-7 and TRBJ2-2, with D perhaps matching TRBD2 (6 bases). The CDR3 has 16 amino acids. The germline CDR1 and CDR2 sequences are SSHAT and FNYEAQ (reference sequence). CDR3 region: CASSEGAPRGPGELFF. The CDR3 nucleotides read TGTGCTAGCAGCGAAGGGGCCCCGCGGGGCCCCGGGGAGCTGTTTTTT.

The chain carries TRBV14 and TRBJ1-2, with 9 bases identical to TRBD1. Trimming took 0 bases from V and 6 from J; bases not matched to a gene: 14. This CDR3 is built from 18 residues. Germline V gives CDR1 SGHDN, CDR2 FVKESK. CDR3 DNA: TGTGCCAGCAGCCAAGAACGTGGGACAGGGCATCCCGCGGATGGCTACACCTTC. Its translation: CASSQERGTGHPADGYTF.

This rearrangement joins TRBV5-1 to TRBJ1-2; 7 bases fit TRBD1. Looked up from germline, CDR1 is SGHRS and CDR2 is YFSETQ. The trim removed 7 bases at V and 3 bases at J, leaving 18 bases unmatched. The CDR3 runs to 17 residues. DNA of the CDR3: TGCGCCAGCTCGGTTTCCCCCCTGCTAGACAGGGACTATGGCTACACCTTC. It translates to CASSVSPLLDRDYGYTF.

This chain connects TRBV6-6 to TRBJ1-3; D not certain. The ends were cut back, 5 bases at V and 0 bases at J, with 8 bases in the middle. The CDR3 loop spans 14 amino acids. CDR1 is MNHNY, CDR2 SVGAGI, per germline (reference sequence). CDR3 DNA sequence: TGTGCCAGCAGTCTAGTGAGCTCTGGAAACACCATATATTTT. Protein product: CASSLVSSGNTIYF.

The V and J genes are TRBV7-6 and TRBJ2-7; D remains unclear. This CDR3 is built from 12 residues. The V and J ends lost 2 bases and 6 bases respectively, with 8 bases between them. Germline V lookup: CDR1 SGHVS, CDR2 FNYEAQ. CDR3: CASSLHVGEQYF. Here the CDR3 DNA reads TGTGCCAGCAGCTTACATGTCGGCGAGCAGTACTTC. The whole variable domain, remainder taken from reference TRBV7-6 and TRBJ2-7, is GAGVSQSPRYKVTKRGQDVALRCDPISGHVSLYWYRQALGQGPEFLTYFNYEAQQDKSGLPNDRFSAERPEGSISTLTIQRTEQRDSAMYRCASSLHVGEQYFGPGTRLTVT.

The CDR3 here is CASSLLGLMNTEAFF. CDR3 DNA: TGTGCCAGCAGCTTATTGGGGCTCATGAACACTGAAGCTTTCTTT. V is TRBV7-8 and J is TRBJ1-1; possibly TRBD1 for D (5 bases). This CDR3 spans 15 amino acids. Deletions cut 2 bases from V and 0 bases from J, with 10 bases between. CDR1 SGHVS and CDR2 FQNEAQ come from the germline V gene.

The sample holds a few counts of this clone. The chain has TRBV21-1 and TRBJ1-2. TRBV21-1 corresponds to a pseudogene. CDR3 size: 10 residues. The CDR3 DNA is TGTGCCAGCCAGAGGAGTGGCTACACCTTC. This gives the protein CASQRSGYTF.

The CDR3: CSVAGTGGAGSKGYTF. As DNA, the CDR3 is TGCAGCGTTGCCGGGACAGGGGGCGCGGGAAGTAAAGGCTACACCTTC. The genes are TRBV29-1 and TRBJ1-2; 12 bases align to TRBD1. The CDR3 is 16 amino acids. CDR1 is SQVTM, CDR2 ANQGSEA, per germline. V lost 4 bases to trimming and J lost 8 bases; unmatched junction nucleotides: 14. The full variable domain, its missing parts supplied by reference TRBV29-1 and TRBJ1-2, is SAVISQKPSRDICQRGTSLTIQCQVDSQVTMMFWYRQQPGQSLTLIATANQGSEATYESGFVIDKFPISRPNLTFSTLTVSNMSPEDSSIYLCSVAGTGGAGSKGYTFGSGTRLTVV.

J is TRBJ2-3 and V is TRBV7-6; TRBD1 matches at 7 bases. CDR3 length: 16 residues. Trimming cost V 0 bases and J 9 bases; bases outside gene matches: 12. In germline, CDR1 is SGHVS, CDR2 FNYEAQ. As DNA, the CDR3 is TGTGCCAGCAGCTTAGCAATTTCAGGGACAGCATCGACGCAGTATTTT. Translating gives CASSLAISGTASTQYF. The full variable domain, rest sourced from reference TRBV7-6 and TRBJ2-3, is GAGVSQSPRYKVTKRGQDVALRCDPISGHVSLYWYRQALGQGPEFLTYFNYEAQQDKSGLPNDRFSAERPEGSISTLTIQRTEQRDSAMYRCASSLAISGTASTQYFGPGTRLTVL.

The chain employs TRBV30 and TRBJ2-3; D is ambiguous. V lost 3 bases and J 4 bases, leaving 11 bases between the germline ends. This CDR3 is built from 13 residues. Germline values: CDR1 GTSNPN, CDR2 SVGIG (reference sequence). The CDR3 DNA sequence: TGTGCCTGGAGCCGAAACTCCCCAGATACGCAGTATTTT. Translating gives CAWSRNSPDTQYF.

The genes are TRBV19 and TRBJ1-2, with D unclear. V lost 1 base and J 4 bases, leaving 7 bases between the germline ends. The CDR3 length is 13 residues. CDR1 is LNHDA, CDR2 SQIVND, per germline (reference sequence). CDR3 region: CASSIGAFYGYTF. The CDR3, as DNA: TGTGCCAGTAGTATAGGGGCGTTCTATGGCTACACCTTC.

V is TRBV11-2 and J is TRBJ2-3; D gene unclear. This CDR3 has 17 amino acids. Trimming cost V 2 bases and J 0 bases, with 15 bases left between them. Germline CDR1 is SGHAT and CDR2 is FQNNGV. CDR3 amino acids: CASSLLLRQTSTDTQYF. The CDR3 region has the DNA TGTGCCAGCAGCTTATTACTCCGACAAACGAGCACAGATACGCAGTATTTT.